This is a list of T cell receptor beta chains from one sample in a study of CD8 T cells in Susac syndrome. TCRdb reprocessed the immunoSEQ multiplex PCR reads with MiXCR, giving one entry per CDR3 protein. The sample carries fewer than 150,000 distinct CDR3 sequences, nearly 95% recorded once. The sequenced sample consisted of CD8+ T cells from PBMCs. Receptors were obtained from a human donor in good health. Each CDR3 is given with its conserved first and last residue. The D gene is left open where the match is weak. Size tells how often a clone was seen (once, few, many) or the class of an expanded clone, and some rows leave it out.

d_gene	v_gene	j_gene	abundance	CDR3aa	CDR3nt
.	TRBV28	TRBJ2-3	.	CASSRTDTQYF	TGTGCCAGCAGTCGCACAGATACGCAGTATTTT
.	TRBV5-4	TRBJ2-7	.	CASSRDWGSGYEQYF	TGTGCCAGCAGCCGGGACTGGGGCTCTGGCTACGAGCAGTACTTC
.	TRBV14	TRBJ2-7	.	CASSLAPLSYEQYF	TGTGCCAGCAGCCTTGCTCCCCTCTCCTACGAGCAGTACTTC
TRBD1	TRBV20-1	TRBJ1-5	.	CSAGAGTGINQPQHF	TGCAGTGCTGGGGCCGGGACAGGGATCAATCAGCCCCAGCATTTT
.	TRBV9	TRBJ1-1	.	CASSAREDREAFF	TGTGCCAGCAGCGCCCGGGAAGACAGAGAAGCTTTCTTT
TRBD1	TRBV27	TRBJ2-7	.	CASSPGTPGTGDHEQYF	TGTGCCAGCAGTCCTGGTACCCCCGGGACAGGGGACCACGAGCAGTACTTC
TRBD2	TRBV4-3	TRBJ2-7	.	CASSQLLAAYEQYF	TGCGCCAGCAGCCAGTTACTAGCGGCCTACGAGCAGTACTTC
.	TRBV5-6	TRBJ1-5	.	CASSLFNQPQHF	TGTGCCAGCAGCTTGTTCAATCAGCCCCAGCATTTT
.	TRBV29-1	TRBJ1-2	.	CSARVLYGYTF	TGCAGCGCCAGGGTCCTCTATGGCTACACCTTC
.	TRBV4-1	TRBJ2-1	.	CASSQAESLGNEQFF	TGCGCCAGCAGCCAAGCGGAGAGCTTGGGGAATGAGCAGTTCTTC
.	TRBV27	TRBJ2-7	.	CASGASYEQYF	TGTGCTTCAGGGGCTTCGTACGAGCAGTACTTC
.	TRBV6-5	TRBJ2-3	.	CASSSAYVDTQYF	TGTGCCAGCAGTTCCGCCTATGTAGATACGCAGTATTTT
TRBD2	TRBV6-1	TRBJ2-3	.	CASTAPSGISTDTQYF	TGTGCCAGCACGGCACCTAGCGGGATTAGCACAGATACGCAGTATTTT
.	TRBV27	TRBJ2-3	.	CASSEERNTQYF	TGTGCCAGCAGTGAAGAGAGGAATACGCAGTATTTT
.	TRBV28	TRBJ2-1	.	CASSLRDPYGNEQFF	TGTGCCAGCAGTTTAAGGGACCCATATGGCAATGAGCAGTTCTTC
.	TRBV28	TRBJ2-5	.	CASSFRRAGETQYF	TGTGCCAGCAGTTTCAGGAGGGCGGGGGAGACCCAGTACTTC
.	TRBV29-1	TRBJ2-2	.	CSTPRGENTGELFF	TGCAGCACACCGAGGGGGGAGAACACCGGGGAGCTGTTTTTT
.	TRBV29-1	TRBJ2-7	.	CSGRTDSSYEQYF	TGCAGCGGTAGGACGGATAGCTCCTACGAGCAGTACTTC
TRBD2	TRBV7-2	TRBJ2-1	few	CASTDLAEDNEQFF	TGTGCCAGCACGGACCTAGCGGAAGACAATGAGCAGTTCTTC
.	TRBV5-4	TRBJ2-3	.	CASSRGGTTDTQYF	TGTGCCAGCAGTAGGGGCGGAACCACAGATACGCAGTATTTT
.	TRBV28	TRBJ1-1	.	CASSSDSGRNTEAFF	TGTGCCAGCAGTTCGGACAGCGGGCGGAACACTGAAGCTTTCTTT
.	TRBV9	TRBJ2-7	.	CASSMTGSSYEQYF	TGTGCCAGCAGCATGACAGGCTCTTCCTACGAGCAGTACTTC
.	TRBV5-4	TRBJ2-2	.	CASSPGLGDGELFF	TGTGCCAGCAGCCCGGGACTGGGAGATGGGGAGCTGTTTTTT
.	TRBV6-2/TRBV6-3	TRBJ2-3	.	CASTSRPDTQYF	TGTGCCAGCACTTCCCGACCAGATACGCAGTATTTT
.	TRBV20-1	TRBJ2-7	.	CSAYSGSSYEQYF	TGCAGTGCGTACAGCGGTTCGTCCTACGAGCAGTACTTC
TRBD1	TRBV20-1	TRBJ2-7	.	CSARDDRAYEQYF	TGCAGTGCTAGAGATGACAGGGCCTACGAGCAGTACTTC